Listed below are T cell receptor beta chains from one sample, sequenced in a study of long-term antiretroviral therapy in people with HIV. TCRdb's table, derived via immunoSEQ multiplex PCR, lists solely in-frame clones and lacks some. The sample has some 28,000 clones; 86% are singletons. Sample: unsorted PBMCs, taken 0.8 years after starting antiretroviral therapy. These receptors originate from a woman aged 25 to 39 with HIV. CDR3s include the opening cysteine and the closing phenylalanine or tryptophan.

>TRBJ2-2|TRBV6-5
CASSYGLGTGELFF
>TRBJ1-2|TRBV12-5
CASGRFVDKVFGGYTF
>TRBJ1-4|TRBV6-1
CASSALRQATNEKLFF
>TRBJ1-2|TRBV14
CASSHLFRGILYGYTF
>TRBJ2-5|TRBV6-6
CASSSTPGQETQYF
>TRBJ2-1|TRBV15
CATSRGSGGIYNEQFF
>TRBJ2-5|TRBV30
CAWSTGLAGSEETQYF
>TRBJ2-2|TRBV25-1
CASSDFRGFTGELFF
>TRBJ2-2|TRBV6-5
CASTPRGGGELFF
>TRBJ2-6|TRBV7-2
CASSLAPPGTLSGSGANVLTF
>TRBJ2-7|TRBV5-1
CASSLAGGEQYF
>TRBJ2-5|TRBV5-1
CASSLGARETQYF
>TRBJ1-1|TRBV4-2
CASSQEAGGDTEAFF
>TRBJ2-3|TRBV28
CASSTTSGADTQYF
>TRBJ2-3|TRBV5-8
CASTRRITDTQYF
>TRBJ2-3|TRBV11-2
CASSSKPGQPTDTQYF
>TRBJ1-6|TRBV6-6
CASSYWVSAGNSPLHF
>TRBJ2-2|TRBV7-7
CASSLGTGDTGELFF
>TRBJ2-4|TRBV9
CASSVGSKNIQYF
>TRBJ1-2|TRBV29-1
CSGWGRTADVYGYTF
>TRBJ1-1|TRBV4-1
CASSQDSIADTEAFF
>TRBJ2-5|TRBV14
CASSQLTYRDRLGVVGTQYF
>TRBJ1-2|TRBV25-1
CASSEPQSRGGYTF
>TRBJ2-5|TRBV6-1
CASRGSHQETQYF
>TRBJ2-5|TRBV5-4
CASRPTRDRKQETQYF
>TRBJ1-2|TRBV6-1
CASSESDLGVTVSYGYTF
>TRBJ2-1|TRBV1
CTSSQSSRPPGQGRNEQFF
>TRBJ2-3|TRBV4-1
CASSQTEQRTSTDTQYF
>TRBJ1-5|TRBV6-1
CASSDGRQGADQPQHF
>TRBJ1-2|TRBV9
CASSLFGGKTGLYGYTF
>TRBJ1-1|TRBV2
CASSPTGSNTEAFF
>TRBJ2-3|TRBV7-3
CASSLRASLSGGMTDTQYF
>TRBJ1-2|TRBV18
CASSPATGLYGYTF
>TRBJ2-5|TRBV11-1
CASSLILAGGAETQYF
>TRBJ2-5|TRBV11-3
CASSFDPQETQYF
>TRBJ2-6|TRBV6-6
CAVGTGIPGANVLTF
>TRBJ1-1|TRBV5-1
CASSLSTPSREVFF
>TRBJ1-6|TRBV15
CATSNGRGNSPLHF
>TRBJ2-1|TRBV27
CASSSRGNEQFF
>TRBJ1-6|TRBV5-8
CASSIVVGSSSYNSPLHF
>TRBJ1-6|TRBV7-9
CASSFNGYSPLHF
>TRBJ2-1|TRBV2
CASGRTLYNEQFF
>TRBJ2-5|TRBV7-9
CASSPPSGLGETQYF
>TRBJ1-2|TRBV11-2
CASSPFYPEDYGYTF
>TRBJ2-3|TRBV19
CASSPGTSGGDTQYF
>TRBJ2-1|TRBV6-1
CASSDSGTGYEQFF